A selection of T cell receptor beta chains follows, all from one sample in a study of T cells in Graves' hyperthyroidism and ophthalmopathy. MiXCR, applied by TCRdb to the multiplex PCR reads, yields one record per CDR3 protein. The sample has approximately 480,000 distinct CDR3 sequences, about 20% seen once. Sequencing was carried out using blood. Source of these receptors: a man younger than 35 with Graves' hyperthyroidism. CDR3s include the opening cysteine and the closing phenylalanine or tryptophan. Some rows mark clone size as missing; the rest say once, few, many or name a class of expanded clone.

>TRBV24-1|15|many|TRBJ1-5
CATSDGGGPDQPQHF
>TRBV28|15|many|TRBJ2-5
CASSRGRVGKETQYF
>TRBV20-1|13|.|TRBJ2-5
CSGMSGGSETQYF
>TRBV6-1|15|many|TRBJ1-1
CASSDGQGRDTEAFF
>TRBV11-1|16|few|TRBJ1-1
CASSLEGGQGNTEAFF
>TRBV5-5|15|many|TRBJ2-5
CASSFSWGFEETQYF
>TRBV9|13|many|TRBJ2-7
CASSPGGLGEQYF
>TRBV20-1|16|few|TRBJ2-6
CSARGGSHPGANVLTF
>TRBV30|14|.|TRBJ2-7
CAWSVGAGIYEQYF
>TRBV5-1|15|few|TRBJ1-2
CASSGDSIGAGGYTF
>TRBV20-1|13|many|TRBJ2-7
CSAYRETGYEQYF
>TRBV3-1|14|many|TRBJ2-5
CASSHGLAQETQYF
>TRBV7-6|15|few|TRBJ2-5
CASSPGGSRQETQYF
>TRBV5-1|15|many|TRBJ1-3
CASSLTASSGNTIYF
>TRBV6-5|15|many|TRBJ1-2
CASTAGGGGNYGYTF
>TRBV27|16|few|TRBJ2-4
CASSLTSVGYKNIQYF
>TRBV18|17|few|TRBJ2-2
CASSPGLAGAITGELFF
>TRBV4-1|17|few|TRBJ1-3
CASSHPRTGRSGNTIYF
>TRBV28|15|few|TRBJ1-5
CASSDRDFSNQPQHF
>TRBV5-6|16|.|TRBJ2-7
CASSKASGRTSYEQYF
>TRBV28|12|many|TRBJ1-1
CASSQTTHEAFF
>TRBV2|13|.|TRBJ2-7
CASSTGTWGEQYF
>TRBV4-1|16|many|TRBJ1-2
CASSQLFGGARDGYTF
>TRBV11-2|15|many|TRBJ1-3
CASSLDRTFGNTIYF
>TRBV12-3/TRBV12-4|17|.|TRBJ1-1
CASRSITQGQGYTEAFF
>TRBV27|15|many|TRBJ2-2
CASSPGTGGIGELFF
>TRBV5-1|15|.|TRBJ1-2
CASSFGTGYNYGYTF
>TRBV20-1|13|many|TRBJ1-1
CSARGIPNTEAFF
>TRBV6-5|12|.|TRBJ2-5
CATAGDGETQYF
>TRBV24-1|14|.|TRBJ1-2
CATSDRTHNYGYTF
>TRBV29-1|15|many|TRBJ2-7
CSVEGLAGGPYEQYF
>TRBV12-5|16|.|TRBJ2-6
CASAPSGGTGANVLTF
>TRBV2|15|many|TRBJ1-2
CASSPRIQGTYGYTF
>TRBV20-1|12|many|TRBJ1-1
CSAREGTTEAFF
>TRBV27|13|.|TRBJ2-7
CATGGGTFFEQYF